This T cell receptor (beta chain) was identified during a study of T-cell reconstitution after alpha-beta-depleted transplantation in children. This clonotype was detected many times. Its target is unknown. Unique molecular identifiers were incorporated during preparation of the TCRbeta library. TCRdb recomputed calls from the PCR reads with MiXCR, one row per CDR3 protein. This sample has around 580,000 distinct CDR3 sequences, with roughly 23% found just once. Study results and limitations: About two months after transplant, alpha-beta T cells reportedly came from several hundred expanded graft clones. After transplant, high TCRbeta diversity at day 60 in some patients arose from surviving recipient T cells and thymic progenitors. At the one-year point after transplant, T-cell counts and TCRbeta diversity were found to come mostly from T cells that had been newly produced.

The germline V gene has CDR1 SGHTA and CDR2 FQGNSA. V shed 6 bases and J shed 7 bases, with 14 bases lying between them. CDR3 length: 13 amino acids. The rearrangement uses TRBV7-2 and TRBJ2-3; D gene ambiguous. The sequence derives from a boy under three years old who had a stem cell transplant for acute myeloid leukemia, so the T cells may come from the graft donor. This sample comprised PBMCs, mostly from graft donor cells, obtained 360 days after TCRalphabeta/CD19-depleted stem cell transplant. As DNA, the CDR3 is TGTGCCAGCAGGGGCGGAGCCTTCTATACGCAGTATTTT. Its translation is CASRGGAFYTQYF.